The rows below give T cell receptor beta chains drawn from one sample of a study of radiotherapy plus CTLA-4 blockade in lung cancer. TCRdb keeps only in-frame clones here, not all; method: immunoSEQ multiplex PCR. The data hold more than 90,000 clones, with 80% to 90% observed a single time. This material consisted of peripheral blood, taken from a patient treated with radiotherapy plus ipilimumab. These receptor sequences come from a human donor with non-small cell lung cancer that progressed on radiotherapy plus ipilimumab. CDR3s include the opening cysteine and the closing phenylalanine or tryptophan. The D gene is left open where the match is weak. Not every row has a clone size; where given, it reads once, few, many or a size class.

v_call: TRBV6-6; clone_size: -; d_call: -; j_call: TRBJ2-1; cdr3_nt: TGTGCCAGCAGCCTGACCCAGGGCGCGAACAATGAGCAGTTCTTC; cdr3_aa: CASSLTQGANNEQFF
v_call: TRBV18; clone_size: -; d_call: TRBD1; j_call: TRBJ2-7; cdr3_nt: TGTGCCAGCTCACCACGGGGGGACAGGGGGCCCCACGAGCAGTACTTC; cdr3_aa: CASSPRGDRGPHEQYF
v_call: TRBV2; clone_size: -; d_call: -; j_call: TRBJ2-7; cdr3_nt: TGTGCCAGCAGGTTCACAGGTCCCAACGAGCAGTACTTC; cdr3_aa: CASRFTGPNEQYF
v_call: TRBV7-2; clone_size: -; d_call: -; j_call: TRBJ2-1; cdr3_nt: TGTGCCAGCAACGACTGGGTTCCGGGGAATGAGCAGTTCTTC; cdr3_aa: CASNDWVPGNEQFF
v_call: TRBV5-1; clone_size: few; d_call: -; j_call: TRBJ2-2; cdr3_nt: TGCGCCAGCAGCTTGGCGGGCAGACGGAACACCGGGGAGCTGTTTTTT; cdr3_aa: CASSLAGRRNTGELFF
v_call: TRBV15; clone_size: -; d_call: TRBD1; j_call: TRBJ2-3; cdr3_nt: TGTGCCACCAGCAGGACAGGGGAGAGAACAGATACGCAGTATTTT; cdr3_aa: CATSRTGERTDTQYF
v_call: TRBV18; clone_size: -; d_call: TRBD1; j_call: TRBJ1-5; cdr3_nt: TGTGCCAGCTCACCTCCGGGACAGGGATACAATCAGCCCCAGCATTTT; cdr3_aa: CASSPPGQGYNQPQHF
v_call: TRBV7-6; clone_size: -; d_call: -; j_call: TRBJ2-3; cdr3_nt: TGTGCCAGCAGCTCTGAGCCGGGAAATACGCAGTATTTT; cdr3_aa: CASSSEPGNTQYF
v_call: TRBV5-6; clone_size: -; d_call: TRBD1; j_call: TRBJ2-2; cdr3_nt: TGTGCCAGCAGCTTAGGTGGGACAGGGCACACCGGGGAGCTGTTTTTT; cdr3_aa: CASSLGGTGHTGELFF
v_call: TRBV25-1; clone_size: -; d_call: -; j_call: TRBJ2-1; cdr3_nt: TGTGCCAGCAGGGCATCCGGCTCCTACAATGAGCAGTTCTTC; cdr3_aa: CASRASGSYNEQFF
v_call: TRBV7-6; clone_size: -; d_call: -; j_call: TRBJ2-3; cdr3_nt: TGTGCCAGCAGCTTAGACGTAGCCGGCGGAGCAGATACGCAGTATTTT; cdr3_aa: CASSLDVAGGADTQYF
v_call: TRBV11-3; clone_size: few; d_call: -; j_call: TRBJ2-1; cdr3_nt: TGTGCCAGCAGCCCGACCCCCGGGACTCCCAATGAGCAGTTCTTC; cdr3_aa: CASSPTPGTPNEQFF
v_call: TRBV15; clone_size: -; d_call: -; j_call: TRBJ1-2; cdr3_nt: TGTGCCACCAGCAGAGATGGGGTGGCAGGGTCGTACTATGGCTACACCTTC; cdr3_aa: CATSRDGVAGSYYGYTF
v_call: TRBV5-1; clone_size: -; d_call: -; j_call: TRBJ1-4; cdr3_nt: TGCGCCAGCAGCCTGGGACCGCCATTGGGGAATGAAAAACTGTTTTTT; cdr3_aa: CASSLGPPLGNEKLFF
v_call: TRBV29-1; clone_size: -; d_call: -; j_call: TRBJ2-2; cdr3_nt: TGCAGCGCGCAGCACACCGGGGAGCTGTTTTTT; cdr3_aa: CSAQHTGELFF
v_call: TRBV5-1; clone_size: -; d_call: -; j_call: TRBJ1-2; cdr3_nt: TGCGCCAGCAGCTTCAAGGCTAACTATGGCTACACCTTC; cdr3_aa: CASSFKANYGYTF
v_call: TRBV7-2; clone_size: -; d_call: -; j_call: TRBJ2-6; cdr3_nt: TGTGCCAGCAGCCAGACTACGGGACACATCTCTGGGGCCAACGTCCTGACTTTC; cdr3_aa: CASSQTTGHISGANVLTF
v_call: TRBV6-5; clone_size: -; d_call: TRBD1; j_call: TRBJ2-1; cdr3_nt: TGTGCCAGCAGTTTACAGGGGGCCCTCAATGAGCAGTTCTTC; cdr3_aa: CASSLQGALNEQFF
v_call: TRBV5-1; clone_size: -; d_call: TRBD2; j_call: TRBJ2-7; cdr3_nt: TGCGCCAGCAGCCTCCCCGGGACTAGCGGGAGGGGCGAGCAGTACTTC; cdr3_aa: CASSLPGTSGRGEQYF
v_call: TRBV11-2; clone_size: -; d_call: TRBD2; j_call: TRBJ2-1; cdr3_nt: TGTGCCAGCAGTCAAAGCGGGAGCGGCTCCTACAATGAGCAGTTCTTC; cdr3_aa: CASSQSGSGSYNEQFF
v_call: TRBV7-2; clone_size: -; d_call: -; j_call: TRBJ1-5; cdr3_nt: TGTGCCAGCAGCCGAGAGGCAGCTCCTCGAAGCAATCAGCCCCAGCATTTT; cdr3_aa: CASSREAAPRSNQPQHF
v_call: TRBV19; clone_size: few; d_call: -; j_call: TRBJ1-1; cdr3_nt: TGTGCCAGTAGTCACCCCCGGGACGCTGAAGCTTTCTTT; cdr3_aa: CASSHPRDAEAFF
v_call: TRBV5-1; clone_size: -; d_call: -; j_call: TRBJ1-5; cdr3_nt: TGCGCCAGCAGCTACGAGGGGGGCAATCAGCCCCAGCATTTT; cdr3_aa: CASSYEGGNQPQHF
v_call: TRBV30; clone_size: -; d_call: -; j_call: TRBJ1-1; cdr3_nt: TGTGCCTGGAGAGGGAACACTGAAGCTTTCTTT; cdr3_aa: CAWRGNTEAFF
v_call: TRBV7-9; clone_size: -; d_call: -; j_call: TRBJ2-7; cdr3_nt: TGTGCCAGCAAATCTGGATCAGAGTCCTACGAGCAGTACTTC; cdr3_aa: CASKSGSESYEQYF
v_call: TRBV7-3; clone_size: -; d_call: -; j_call: TRBJ2-3; cdr3_nt: TGTGCCAGCAGCTTCACAGGAACCGGCACGGATACGCAGTATTTT; cdr3_aa: CASSFTGTGTDTQYF
v_call: TRBV5-1; clone_size: -; d_call: TRBD2; j_call: TRBJ2-1; cdr3_nt: TGCGCCAGTTCACTGGGGGGGTACAATGAGCAGTTCTTC; cdr3_aa: CASSLGGYNEQFF
v_call: TRBV6-1; clone_size: -; d_call: -; j_call: TRBJ2-6; cdr3_nt: TGTGCCAGCACCCCGGACCGAGCAGGGGCCAACGTCCTGACTTTC; cdr3_aa: CASTPDRAGANVLTF
v_call: TRBV7-9; clone_size: -; d_call: -; j_call: TRBJ2-7; cdr3_nt: TGTGCCAGCAGTCCCGTGGCTAACTACGAGCAGTACTTC; cdr3_aa: CASSPVANYEQYF
v_call: TRBV5-8; clone_size: -; d_call: -; j_call: TRBJ1-1; cdr3_nt: TGTGCCAGCAGCTTGGGGGGAGCAATGAACACTGAAGCTTTCTTT; cdr3_aa: CASSLGGAMNTEAFF
v_call: TRBV28; clone_size: -; d_call: TRBD1; j_call: TRBJ2-7; cdr3_nt: TGTGCCAGCAGTCCATCCGGGACAGGAACTATTTGGTACTTC; cdr3_aa: CASSPSGTGTIWYF
v_call: TRBV9; clone_size: -; d_call: -; j_call: TRBJ2-7; cdr3_nt: TGTGCCAGCAGCCCCGGGACAACACTCTACGAGCAGTACTTC; cdr3_aa: CASSPGTTLYEQYF
v_call: TRBV4-1; clone_size: -; d_call: -; j_call: TRBJ2-7; cdr3_nt: TGCGCCAGCAGCCATGTCGACAGAACCTACGAGCAGTACTTC; cdr3_aa: CASSHVDRTYEQYF
v_call: TRBV19; clone_size: -; d_call: -; j_call: TRBJ2-1; cdr3_nt: TGTGCCAGTAGTTTACGAGTAAACCCAAAACTATACAATGAGCAGTTCTTC; cdr3_aa: CASSLRVNPKLYNEQFF
v_call: TRBV5-1; clone_size: -; d_call: TRBD2; j_call: TRBJ2-5; cdr3_nt: TGCGCCAGCAGTCCTACTAGCGGGAGGGCCCCGGAGACCCAGTACTTC; cdr3_aa: CASSPTSGRAPETQYF
v_call: TRBV5-4; clone_size: -; d_call: -; j_call: TRBJ2-5; cdr3_nt: TGTGCCAGCAGCTGGGGGATTTCGGAGACCCAGTACTTC; cdr3_aa: CASSWGISETQYF
v_call: TRBV6-6; clone_size: -; d_call: -; j_call: TRBJ2-3; cdr3_nt: TGTGCCAGCAGTTACTTCCCCCTCGAGCGCGCAGATACGGAGTATTTT; cdr3_aa: CASSYFPLERADTEYF
v_call: TRBV18; clone_size: -; d_call: TRBD1; j_call: TRBJ2-3; cdr3_nt: TGTGCCAGCTCCCCCCTCGGGACAGGAACGACAGATACGCAGTATTTT; cdr3_aa: CASSPLGTGTTDTQYF
v_call: TRBV5-1; clone_size: -; d_call: -; j_call: TRBJ1-2; cdr3_nt: TGCGCCAGCAGCCCCGACAGGCAAGCTAACTATGGCTACACCTTC; cdr3_aa: CASSPDRQANYGYTF
v_call: TRBV5-4; clone_size: -; d_call: -; j_call: TRBJ1-2; cdr3_nt: TGTGCCAGCAGCCTCGAACAGGGATTGAATGGCTACACCTTC; cdr3_aa: CASSLEQGLNGYTF
v_call: TRBV14; clone_size: -; d_call: -; j_call: TRBJ2-2; cdr3_nt: TGTGCCAGCAGCCGAGGGACTGACGGGGAGCTGTTTTTT; cdr3_aa: CASSRGTDGELFF
v_call: TRBV10-2; clone_size: -; d_call: TRBD2; j_call: TRBJ2-7; cdr3_nt: TGCGCCAGCAGCCCGCCGACAACTAGCGGTCCCAGCTCCTACGAGCAGTACTTC; cdr3_aa: CASSPPTTSGPSSYEQYF
v_call: TRBV5-1; clone_size: -; d_call: -; j_call: TRBJ2-3; cdr3_nt: TGCGCCAGCAGCTTGGTGGCGACAGGAACAACCACAGATACGCAGTATTTT; cdr3_aa: CASSLVATGTTTDTQYF
v_call: TRBV18; clone_size: -; d_call: -; j_call: TRBJ2-1; cdr3_nt: TGTGCCAGCTCACCACTTCGAGGGAGCTCCTACAATGAGCAGTTCTTC; cdr3_aa: CASSPLRGSSYNEQFF
v_call: TRBV30; clone_size: -; d_call: -; j_call: TRBJ1-2; cdr3_nt: TGTGCCTGGAGTGCCACAGGGTATGGCTACACCTTC; cdr3_aa: CAWSATGYGYTF
v_call: TRBV11-3; clone_size: -; d_call: TRBD2; j_call: TRBJ2-7; cdr3_nt: TGTGCCAGCAGCTTAAGACTAGCGGGAGTTGGCGAGCAGTACTTC; cdr3_aa: CASSLRLAGVGEQYF
v_call: TRBV6-1; clone_size: -; d_call: -; j_call: TRBJ1-1; cdr3_nt: TGTGCCAGCCTTATTTACACTGAAGCTTTCTTT; cdr3_aa: CASLIYTEAFF
v_call: TRBV7-2; clone_size: -; d_call: -; j_call: TRBJ1-1; cdr3_nt: TGTGCCAGCAGCTGGACTAGTCTCCAGGCTGAAGCTTTCTTT; cdr3_aa: CASSWTSLQAEAFF